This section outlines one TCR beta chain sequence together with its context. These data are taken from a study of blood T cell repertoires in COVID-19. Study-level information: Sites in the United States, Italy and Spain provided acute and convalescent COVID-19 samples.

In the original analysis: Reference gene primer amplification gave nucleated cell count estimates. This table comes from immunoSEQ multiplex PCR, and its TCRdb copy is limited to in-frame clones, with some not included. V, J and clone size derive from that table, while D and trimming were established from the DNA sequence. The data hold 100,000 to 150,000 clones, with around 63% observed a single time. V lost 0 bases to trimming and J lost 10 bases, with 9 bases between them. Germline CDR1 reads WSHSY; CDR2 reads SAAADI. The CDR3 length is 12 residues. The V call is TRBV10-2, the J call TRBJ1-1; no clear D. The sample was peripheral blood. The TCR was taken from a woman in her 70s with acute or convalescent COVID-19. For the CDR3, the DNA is TGCGCCAGCAGTGAGTCGGGCTTCGGAGCTTTCTTT. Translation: CASSESGFGAFF.